The T cell receptor (beta chain) under discussion was sequenced for a study of T cells expressing NK-cell markers. Whole-study context: The study drew TCR beta repertoires from sorted CD3+CD56+NKG2C+, CD3+CD56+NKG2C- and CD3+CD56-NKG2C+ T cells. The study, taken as a whole, reports: Unclear, still, was the HCMV specificity of the expanded NKG2C+ T cell clones.

Reprocessing the 5' RACE reads, TCRdb reports a single entry for every CDR3 protein and omits DNA. The table lists some 340,000 distinct CDR3 sequences. Germline assignment: CDR1 DFQATT and CDR2 SNEGSKA (reference sequence). This CDR3 has 15 residues. On this clonotype: The antigen remains unidentified.

The genes are TRBV20-1 and TRBJ1-2; without DNA, the TCRdb call of TRBD1 cannot be checked. This sequence originates from a man between 18 and 69 years old in good health. Sequencing input: blood T cells: a sorted CD56 or NKG2C T cell subset, CD4+ or CD8+ T cells, or bulk PBMC T cells (not recorded which). This CDR3 is CSATPRDSFGYGYTF.